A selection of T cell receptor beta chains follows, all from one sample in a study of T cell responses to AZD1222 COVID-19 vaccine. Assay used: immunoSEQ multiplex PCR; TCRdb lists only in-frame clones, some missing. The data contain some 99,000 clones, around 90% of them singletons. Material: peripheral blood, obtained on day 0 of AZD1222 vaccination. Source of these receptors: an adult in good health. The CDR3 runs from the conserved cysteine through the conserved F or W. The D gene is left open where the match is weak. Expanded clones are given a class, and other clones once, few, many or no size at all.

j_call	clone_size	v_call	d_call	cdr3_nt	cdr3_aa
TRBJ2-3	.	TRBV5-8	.	TGTGCCAGCAGCCCTGGGTTGTTCACAGATACGCAGTATTTT	CASSPGLFTDTQYF
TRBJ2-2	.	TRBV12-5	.	TGTGCTAGTGGTTTGATGGGGGCGTCCGGGGAGCTGTTTTTT	CASGLMGASGELFF
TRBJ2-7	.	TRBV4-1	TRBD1	TGCGCCAGCAGCCCGGGACAGGGTGTCTACGAGCAGTACTTC	CASSPGQGVYEQYF
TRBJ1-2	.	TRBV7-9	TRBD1	TGTGCCAGCAGCTTATATCAGGGGGCGGGTTATGGCTACACCTTC	CASSLYQGAGYGYTF
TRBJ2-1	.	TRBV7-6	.	TGTGCCAGCAGCTTAGACTGGACACCTAACAATGAGCAGTTCTTC	CASSLDWTPNNEQFF
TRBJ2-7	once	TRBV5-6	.	TGTGCCAGCAGCCCCCGGGATTTAAGGTACGAGCAGTACTTC	CASSPRDLRYEQYF
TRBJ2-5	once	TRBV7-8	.	TGTGCCAGCAGCTTGGGGCGCTCCCTCCAAGAGACCCAGTACTTC	CASSLGRSLQETQYF
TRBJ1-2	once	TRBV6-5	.	TGTGCCAGCAGTAACAGACATGGCTACACCTTC	CASSNRHGYTF
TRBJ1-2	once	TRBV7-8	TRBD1	TGTGCCAGCAGCTTAGCACGGGACAGGGGGCGAATAACCTTC	CASSLARDRGRITF
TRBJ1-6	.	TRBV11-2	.	TGTGCCAGCAGCTTAGCTGGGGATTCACCCCTCCACTTT	CASSLAGDSPLHF
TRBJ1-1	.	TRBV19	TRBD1	TGTGCCAGTAGGCGAACAGGGGCAGGTGAAGCTTTCTTT	CASRRTGAGEAFF
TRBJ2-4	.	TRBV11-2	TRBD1	TGTGCCAGCAGCCTACAGGGGGGTTGGGAAAACATTCAGTACTTC	CASSLQGGWENIQYF
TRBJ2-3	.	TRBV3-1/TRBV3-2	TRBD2	TGTGCCAGCAGCCAAGGGCTAGCGGACCCTGGCACAGATACGCAGTATTTT	CASSQGLADPGTDTQYF
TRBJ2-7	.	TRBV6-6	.	TGTGCCAGCAGTTTAGGAGCCTACGAGCAGTACTTC	CASSLGAYEQYF
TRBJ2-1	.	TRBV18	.	TGTGCCAGCTCACCAAGAACAGGCCTTAGCTCCTACAATGAGCAGTTCTTC	CASSPRTGLSSYNEQFF
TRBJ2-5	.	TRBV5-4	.	TGTGCCAGCAGCAAACCCACCCAAGAGACCCAGTACTTC	CASSKPTQETQYF
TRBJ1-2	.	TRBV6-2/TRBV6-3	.	TGTGCCAGCAGTTGGCGGGAGGCCTATGGCTACACCTTC	CASSWREAYGYTF
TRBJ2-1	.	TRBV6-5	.	TGTGCCAGCAGTTACTTCGCTAGCCTTAGCAATGAGCAGTTCTTC	CASSYFASLSNEQFF
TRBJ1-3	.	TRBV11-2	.	TGTGCCAGCAGCTTCGAGGGTTCTGACACCATATATTTT	CASSFEGSDTIYF
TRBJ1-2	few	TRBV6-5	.	TGTGCCAGCAGTTACTCCAGGGGCCGCATCTATGGCTACACCTTC	CASSYSRGRIYGYTF
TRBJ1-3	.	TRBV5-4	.	TGTGCCAGCAGCTTATTAGGGGCAGACACCATATATTTT	CASSLLGADTIYF
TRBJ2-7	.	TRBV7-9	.	TGTGCCAGCAGCTCACGGGACAAGGGGTACTACGAGCAGTACTTC	CASSSRDKGYYEQYF
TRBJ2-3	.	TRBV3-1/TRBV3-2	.	TGTGCCAGCAGCCATGGTTTAAGGGGGACCCTAGGCCCAAGCACAGATACGCAGTATTTT	CASSHGLRGTLGPSTDTQYF
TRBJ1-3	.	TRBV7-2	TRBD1	TGTGCCAGCAGCCTTAACAGGGGAGGGAATGGAAACACCATATATTTT	CASSLNRGGNGNTIYF
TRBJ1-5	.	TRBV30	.	TGTGCCTGGAGTCGACAGTGGGGCAATCAGCCCCAGCATTTT	CAWSRQWGNQPQHF
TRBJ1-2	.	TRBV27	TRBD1	TGTGCCAGCAGTTCTGCTCCTGGACAGGGGGACTATGGCTACACCTTC	CASSSAPGQGDYGYTF
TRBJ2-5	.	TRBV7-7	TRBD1	TGTGCCAGCAGCCCAGGCGGGACAGGGGCAGAGACCCAGTACTTC	CASSPGGTGAETQYF
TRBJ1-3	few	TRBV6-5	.	TGTGCCAGCAGCATATTAGGTCCGGGAAACACCATATATTTT	CASSILGPGNTIYF
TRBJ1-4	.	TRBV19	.	TGTGCCAGTAGTATCGGGCAGGTGGGGCTAACGGGAAAACTGTTTTTT	CASSIGQVGLTGKLFF
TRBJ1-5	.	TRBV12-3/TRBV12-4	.	TGTGCCAGCAGTTTAGGCGTAGGGCAGCCCCAGCATTTT	CASSLGVGQPQHF
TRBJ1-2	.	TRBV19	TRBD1	TGTGCCAGTAGTACGACAGGGGGCAATGGCTACACCTTC	CASSTTGGNGYTF
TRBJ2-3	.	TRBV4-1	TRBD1	TGCGCCAGCAGCCAAGATCAGAGGACAGGAGATACGCAGTATTTT	CASSQDQRTGDTQYF
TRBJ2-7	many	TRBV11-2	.	TGTGCCAGCAGCCCCATAGGGGCTTCCTACGAGCAGTACTTC	CASSPIGASYEQYF
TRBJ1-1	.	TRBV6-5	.	TGTGCCAGCAGTTACCACGGGGTTACTGAAGCTTTCTTT	CASSYHGVTEAFF
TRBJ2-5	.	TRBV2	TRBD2	TGTGCCAGCGCTTTACCGGGACTAGCGGGAGAGACGTGGAGGGAGACCCAGTACTTC	CASALPGLAGETWRETQYF